This TCR beta chain derives from a study of blood T cell repertoires in COVID-19. The wider study: PBMCs, B-cell-depleted T cells, or T cells were the source of the cDNA or gDNA that made up the material.

As processed by the authors: How many nucleated cells were present was estimated from reference gene primer amplification. The method was immunoSEQ multiplex PCR; TCRdb's version includes in-frame clones alone and lacks a portion of them. V, J and clone size reflect that table, while D and trimming were determined from the DNA. The sample has around 200,000 clones, around 84% seen once; the top ten hold roughly 14%. V gave up 4 bases and J gave up 7 bases; unmatched junction bases: 6. Looked up from germline, CDR1 is SGHNT and CDR2 is YENEEA. CDR3 size: 14 residues. This rearrangement joins TRBV11-3 to TRBJ1-5, with TRBD1 matching 8 bases. The material sequenced was peripheral blood. The TCR was taken from an older woman with COVID-19, enrolled during active disease. The CDR3, as DNA: TGTGCCAGCAGCTACGGGACAGGAGAACAGCCCCAGCATTTT. This gives the protein CASSYGTGEQPQHF.